Described below is a single T cell receptor beta chain sequence and its context. Its recognized antigen is unknown. Base qualities were left out, and no much larger clone turns up one base away. The method behind the library was the immunoSEQ multiplex PCR assay. A mixture of 60 forward primers for TCR Vbeta segments and 13 reverse primers for TCR Jbeta segments was used in the multiplex PCR. A multiplex PCR assay on genomic DNA amplified the CDR3 region of rearranged TCR beta genes. On the Illumina HiSeq System, the amplified TCR beta libraries were sequenced as 87-base-pair reads. The source study handled its data this way. In a later analysis, approximately 74 million unique TCR beta chains were counted across the roughly 700 repertoires, and about 9.9 million of these chains were shared by at least two donors. A nearest-neighbor algorithm error-corrected the raw reads and collapsed the reads into unique sequences, merging closely related sequences to remove PCR and sequencing errors. To assign V, D and J gene segments, CDR3 sequences were aligned to IMGT reference sequences. For a sequence to be retained, a match of at least six nucleotides to both a V gene segment and a J gene segment was required. A rearrangement was called productive if the CDR3 had no stop codons and remained in frame with V and J, and every other rearrangement was called non-productive. CDR3 was defined according to IMGT convention as the region running from the second conserved V-encoded cysteine to the conserved J-encoded phenylalanine. Sequences without an unambiguous match to a single V gene segment were excluded from the earlier analysis of 450 to 750 of the donors. An earlier analysis of 550 to 650 of the donors classified V segments as functional when productive rearrangements were above 56.7% and as segregating when the standard deviation between donors was above 5%. A statistical classification framework was built to diagnose cytomegalovirus status from the catalog of TCR beta chain sequences. In a later analysis, TCR nucleotide sequences were compared against IMGT/GENE-DB human TR gene sequences so that V and J genes could be assigned. Using the TCRdist pipeline, a later analysis assigned CDR3 sequences along with most-parsimonious VDJ recombination scenarios. In a later analysis, every TCR beta chain was defined by the combination of its CDR3 amino acid sequence and its V-gene family, and reads without a unique V-gene family were dropped. In a later analysis, approximately 640 highly shared, low-generation-probability nucleotide sequences were removed to address suspected cross-contamination and a sequencing artifact. In a later analysis, a clonal expansion index for each public chain was calculated from normalized within-repertoire ranks of inferred template counts. Generation probabilities in a later analysis came from a VDJ recombination model fitted to out-of-frame rearrangements, and those results were checked against IGoR. Hypergeometric tests were used in a later analysis to score TCR-TCR, TCR-HLA and TCR-CMV co-occurrence, with a repertoire-size bias correction applied to the TCR pairs. A later analysis estimated false discovery rates by permuting HLA or CMV assignments 20 times. In a later analysis, co-occurring TCRs were grouped with DBSCAN, and TCRdist sequence similarity was added when clustering was performed within HLA-allele-positive subsets. Repertoires with fewer than 30,000 or more than 120,000 public chains, plus five repertoires with anomalous nucleotide sharing, were excluded from co-occurrence clustering. TCRdb stores this immuneACCESS table with in-frame sequences only. Part of the clones is absent; in the studies checked, under half of the shortfall reflects unresolved V genes, and no reason is known for the rest. V, J and clone size are those of that table, while D and trimming were read from the DNA. This sample gives about 190,000 clones in total; around 75% of them show up just once. The ten largest account for 2.5% to 3.5% of the sample.

This entry belongs to a study of cytomegalovirus exposure and HLA in healthy donors (dated 2017 in TCRdb). Looking at the study overall: In an earlier analysis of 550 to 750 of the donors, approximately 260 Gb of sequence data and about 110 million unique TCR beta sequences from some 170 million T cells were reported. Roughly 300 gigabases of sequencing data and roughly 90 million unique TCR sequences were included in an early release covering about 700 HLA-typed donors. Of the approximately 400 genotyped donors, about 80% fell in the genetic ancestry cluster associated with self-reported Caucasian donors. The study was designed to test whether signatures of past pathogen exposure could be identified by cataloging public T cell receptors. The study used immunosequencing to profile the T cell repertoires of more than 650 subjects and linked those repertoires to cytomegalovirus serostatus. Along with the roughly 670-subject first cohort, a separate validation cohort of roughly 110 different subjects was used. High-throughput TCR immunosequencing, statistical association of individual TCRs with disease status, and machine learning were combined to predict cytomegalovirus infection status. A later analysis re-analyzed previously published TCR beta repertoires from 666 donors and added high-resolution HLA genotyping to study TCR occurrence patterns. Rather than drawing on any new phenotypic data, the later analysis identified candidate immune exposures from TCR beta sequences and the way those sequences occurred across donors. In an earlier analysis of about 590 of the donors, high-throughput TCR beta sequencing was used to judge whether each TCR beta V gene segment behaved as functional or pseudogenic. Alongside the repertoire data, information on donor age, sex, ethnicity and CMV serostatus was compiled. A later genetic analysis took genome-wide SNP genotypes for about 55% of the 666 donors and used that subset as a discovery cohort. All discovery cohort repertoires had been generated on a single sequencing platform. Both class I and class II loci were covered by HLA typing, at four-digit resolution. The number of typed donors differed by locus: about 629-640 for A, B, C, DRB1 and DQB1; approximately 530 for DQA1; approximately 610 for DPA1; and roughly 490 for DPB1. Because of strong linkage in the cohort, roughly 5 DR-DQ haplotypes were treated as single units for association and clustering. Among under 450 genotyped donors of the cohort, an average of about 240,000 unique TCR beta nucleotide sequences were sequenced per donor, about a sixth of them non-productive. General findings and caveats noted by the study authors: Several of the top co-occurrence clusters appeared to be linked to parvovirus B19, influenza, CMV and Epstein-Barr virus, according to a later analysis. In a later analysis, HLA-associated TCR beta chains were found to be more clonally expanded and to have lower generation probabilities than equally common non-associated chains. A later genetic analysis reported fewer N-insertions in productive TCRs among donors in an Asian-associated ancestry cluster than the roughly 620-donor mean. A later analysis found that most CMV-associated TCR beta chains appeared HLA-restricted, with HLA associations seemingly driven largely by CMV exposure. In a later genetic analysis, a missense DCLRE1C variant was associated with V-gene and J-gene trimming of TCR beta chains, and the association was replicated in an independent cohort. Specific HLA alleles were associated with 15,000 to 20,000 TCR beta sequences at a false discovery rate of 0.05 in a later analysis. Most TCR sequences were seen in very few donors, while some public TCRs were found in many individuals. Because counts were too low, roughly 17 rarely observed V segments, including chromosome 9 orphons, were left out of the earlier analysis of 587 of the donors. A cluster of highly shared sequence variants was judged likely to represent a technical artifact of the sequencing pipeline. This cohort had only TCR beta chains sequenced, and the lack of alpha or paired-chain data limited which features could be detected. Because HLA typing was unavailable for some donors at each locus, only the typed subset was used in association tests. For the cohort, immune exposure information was limited to CMV serostatus. Assigning TCR associations to individual alleles was difficult when HLA alleles, especially DR and DQ, strongly co-occurred. Presence/absence analyses assumed roughly uniform sequencing depth across donors, an assumption that may not hold. Cytomegalovirus status was reported to be diagnosed by the classifier with high specificity and sensitivity in both the original and validation cohorts. A further reported finding was that TCR beta sequences accurately predicted the HLA-A and HLA-B alleles for most subjects in the first cohort. In the study, some 180 TCR beta chains were listed as associated with cytomegalovirus. In an earlier analysis of 587 of the donors, most TCR beta V segments were observed in productive rearrangements about 87% or about 30% of the time, broadly matching IMGT annotations. According to the authors, the approach could potentially be generalized to other disease states and immunological phenotypes. In vitro tests confirmed that three of the cytomegalovirus-associated TCR beta chains recognize cytomegalovirus antigens. In a later analysis, the rate of TCR association differed among HLA loci, with DRB1 alleles having the most associated TCRs and HLA-C alleles having the fewest. Correlated functional status among segregating V segments might be attributable to linkage disequilibrium, but an unknown experimental factor could not be ruled out.

The cohort comprised several hundred healthy bone marrow donors. At the time of sampling, all cohort members were nominally healthy, though unrecorded immune exposures were likely present. The donor was CMV seropositive and was included in the group of approximately 310 seropositive cohort members. Every donor gave a peripheral blood sample, and the peripheral blood mononuclear cells from that sample were used for TCR beta sequencing. The Qiagen DNeasy Blood Extraction Kit was used to extract genomic DNA from the blood cell samples. The clonotype originates from a woman in her 30s in good health and CMV-seropositive. Material: PBMCs.

The sequenced DNA: TGTGCCAGCAGTGAAGTGTCAGGGGGCGGTGAGCAGTTCTTC. Translated, this is CASSEVSGGGEQFF. The rearrangement joined TRBV6-1 to TRBJ2-1; TRBD1 aligns with 8 central bases. Trimming takes 1 base off V and 9 bases off J; junction bases not matched to a gene: 5. From the germline V gene, CDR1 is MNHNS and CDR2 is SASEGT. The cysteine opens and the phenylalanine closes a CDR3 of 14 amino acids. The only DNA kept is the CDR3, 42 bases in frame from the first base.